These T cell receptor beta chains were read from a single sample in a study of identifying expanded T cells in peripheral blood. Using immunoSEQ multiplex PCR, the repertoire was profiled, and TCRdb retains in-frame clones only, with some absent. This sample yields 70,000 or so clones, of which 85% to 90% are seen a single time; 3% to 4% belongs to the top ten. Specimen: blood. The receptor set was obtained from a person between 18 and 70 years old in good health. The CDR3 runs from the conserved cysteine through the conserved F or W. The order of the fields is D gene, J gene, V gene, clone size, CDR3 protein, CDR3 DNA. A D gene is named only where the DNA matches it firmly. Clone size is stated in some rows and not others, as once, few, many or a class when expanded.

D gene: -; J gene: TRBJ2-6; V gene: TRBV7-2; clone size: -; CDR3 protein: CASNLDSGANVLTF; CDR3 DNA: TGTGCCAGCAACCTCGATTCTGGGGCCAACGTCCTGACTTTC
D gene: TRBD2; J gene: TRBJ2-5; V gene: TRBV7-3; clone size: -; CDR3 protein: CASSLDPSGAQETQYF; CDR3 DNA: TGTGCCAGCAGCCTGGACCCAAGCGGGGCACAAGAGACCCAGTACTTC
D gene: TRBD2; J gene: TRBJ2-7; V gene: TRBV4-1; clone size: -; CDR3 protein: CASSQDPFSGRGAYEQYF; CDR3 DNA: TGCGCCAGCAGCCAAGATCCATTTAGCGGGAGAGGGGCCTACGAGCAGTACTTC
D gene: TRBD1; J gene: TRBJ2-2; V gene: TRBV6-6; clone size: -; CDR3 protein: CASSAGQGANGELFF; CDR3 DNA: TGTGCCAGCAGCGCCGGACAGGGGGCGAACGGGGAGCTGTTTTTT
D gene: TRBD1; J gene: TRBJ2-3; V gene: TRBV7-8; clone size: -; CDR3 protein: CASRHIRDRGYFSTDTQYF; CDR3 DNA: TGTGCCAGCAGACATATCCGGGACAGGGGGTATTTCAGCACAGATACGCAGTATTTT
D gene: TRBD1; J gene: TRBJ1-2; V gene: TRBV5-4; clone size: -; CDR3 protein: CASSPRTGVYGYTF; CDR3 DNA: TGTGCCAGCAGCCCCCGGACAGGGGTGTATGGCTACACCTTC
D gene: -; J gene: TRBJ2-7; V gene: TRBV5-1; clone size: -; CDR3 protein: CASSLGGTGEQYF; CDR3 DNA: TGCGCCAGCAGCTTGGGTGGGACGGGGGAGCAGTACTTC
D gene: -; J gene: TRBJ2-7; V gene: TRBV7-9; clone size: once; CDR3 protein: CASSQDPPYEQYF; CDR3 DNA: TGTGCCAGCAGTCAGGATCCACCCTACGAGCAGTACTTC
D gene: TRBD1; J gene: TRBJ2-2; V gene: TRBV4-3; clone size: -; CDR3 protein: CASSQYDRAGTGELFF; CDR3 DNA: TGCGCCAGCAGCCAATACGACAGGGCGGGCACCGGGGAGCTGTTTTTT
D gene: TRBD2; J gene: TRBJ2-5; V gene: TRBV5-1; clone size: -; CDR3 protein: CASSLGLAGEETQYF; CDR3 DNA: TGCGCCAGCAGTTTGGGACTAGCGGGAGAAGAGACCCAGTACTTC
D gene: -; J gene: TRBJ2-5; V gene: TRBV28; clone size: few; CDR3 protein: CASSLGGSQETQYF; CDR3 DNA: TGTGCCAGCAGTTTAGGGGGGTCCCAAGAGACCCAGTACTTC
D gene: -; J gene: TRBJ2-7; V gene: TRBV2; clone size: -; CDR3 protein: CASSDGAGYEQYF; CDR3 DNA: TGTGCCAGCAGTGATGGCGCCGGCTACGAGCAGTACTTC
D gene: -; J gene: TRBJ2-3; V gene: TRBV6-6; clone size: -; CDR3 protein: CASSYGPDPSTDTQYF; CDR3 DNA: TGTGCCAGCAGTTACGGGCCAGATCCTAGCACAGATACGCAGTATTTT
D gene: -; J gene: TRBJ1-1; V gene: TRBV7-2; clone size: -; CDR3 protein: CASSTRTRVTEAFF; CDR3 DNA: TGTGCCAGCAGCACCCGGACCCGCGTCACTGAAGCTTTCTTT
D gene: TRBD2; J gene: TRBJ2-3; V gene: TRBV28; clone size: -; CDR3 protein: CASSLSASGVDTQYF; CDR3 DNA: TGTGCCAGCAGTTTATCGGCTAGCGGGGTAGATACGCAGTATTTT
D gene: TRBD2; J gene: TRBJ2-3; V gene: TRBV7-2; clone size: few; CDR3 protein: CASSRIDGGADTQYF; CDR3 DNA: TGTGCCAGCAGTCGTATCGACGGGGGGGCGGATACGCAGTATTTT
D gene: -; J gene: TRBJ1-6; V gene: TRBV5-4; clone size: -; CDR3 protein: CASSLVFAETNSPLHF; CDR3 DNA: TGTGCCAGCAGCTTGGTCTTTGCGGAGACTAATTCACCCCTCCACTTT